Sequencing of this T cell receptor beta chain was carried out in a study of patients and donors after allogeneic stem cell transplantation. This clonotype was seen a few times. TCRdb redid the calling of the RT-PCR reads with MiXCR, one entry per CDR3 protein. The table includes fewer than 250,000 distinct CDR3 sequences, around an eighth detected once. The sequence was obtained from a human donor who was either an allogeneic HSCT recipient or a stem cell or donor lymphocyte infusion donor (not recorded which). It is not recorded whose cells these are; they may come from a transplant donor. The sequenced sample was blood, either unsorted or a sorted T cell fraction (not recorded which).

The CDR3 DNA follows: TGTGCCAGCAGCTTAGGGGACGGCACCATATATTTT. This translates into CASSLGDGTIYF. V gene TRBV7-9 combines with J gene TRBJ1-3; weak D call: TRBD1 (5 bases). V lost 1 base, J lost 9 bases, and 7 bases lay in between. This CDR3 spans 12 amino acids. Germline V gene lookup returns CDR1 SEHNR and CDR2 FQNEAQ (reference sequence).